A selection of T cell receptor beta chains follows, all from one sample in a study of blood T cell repertoires in COVID-19. Using immunoSEQ multiplex PCR, the repertoire was profiled, and TCRdb retains in-frame clones only, with some absent. This table has some 300,000 clones, around 88% appearing once. Material for sequencing was peripheral blood. The receptors come from a woman aged 30 to 39 who had recovered from COVID-19. Both conserved end residues are part of each CDR3. Fields, in order: clone size, D gene, V gene, J gene, CDR3 protein, CDR3 DNA. D genes are given only for firm matches. The size field is filled for only some rows; it gives once, few, many or a size class.

clone_size: -; d_call: -; v_call: TRBV6-1; j_call: TRBJ1-1; cdr3_aa: CASSEVVRGAEAFF; cdr3_nt: TGTGCCAGCAGTGAAGTGGTCAGGGGCGCTGAAGCTTTCTTT
clone_size: once; d_call: TRBD2; v_call: TRBV4-2; j_call: TRBJ2-3; cdr3_aa: CASSPVVAGGTDTQYF; cdr3_nt: TGTGCCAGCAGCCCTGTGGTGGCGGGGGGCACAGATACGCAGTATTTT
clone_size: -; d_call: -; v_call: TRBV27; j_call: TRBJ1-2; cdr3_aa: CASSLTGEGYTF; cdr3_nt: TGTGCCAGCAGTTTGACCGGAGAAGGCTACACCTTC
clone_size: -; d_call: -; v_call: TRBV9; j_call: TRBJ1-6; cdr3_aa: CASSASLALDSPLHF; cdr3_nt: TGTGCCAGCAGCGCCTCCTTGGCCTTGGATTCACCCCTCCACTTT
clone_size: -; d_call: TRBD1; v_call: TRBV27; j_call: TRBJ2-5; cdr3_aa: CASRSGTGLSWTQYF; cdr3_nt: TGTGCCAGCAGATCCGGGACAGGGCTTTCGTGGACCCAGTACTTC
clone_size: once; d_call: -; v_call: TRBV27; j_call: TRBJ1-6; cdr3_aa: CASGRWSSPLHF; cdr3_nt: TGTGCCAGCGGCCGGTGGAGCTCACCCCTCCACTTT
clone_size: -; d_call: -; v_call: TRBV6-2/TRBV6-3; j_call: TRBJ2-5; cdr3_aa: CASSYLRETQYF; cdr3_nt: TGTGCCAGCAGTTATCTGAGGGAGACCCAGTACTTC
clone_size: -; d_call: -; v_call: TRBV3-1/TRBV3-2; j_call: TRBJ1-2; cdr3_aa: CASSPLTRDSPYGYTF; cdr3_nt: TGTGCCAGCAGCCCCCTAACGAGGGATAGCCCCTATGGCTACACCTTC
clone_size: once; d_call: -; v_call: TRBV3-1/TRBV3-2; j_call: TRBJ1-4; cdr3_aa: CASSHSSTGSSEKLFF; cdr3_nt: TGTGCCAGCAGCCACTCCAGTACAGGGTCGTCCGAAAAACTGTTTTTT
clone_size: -; d_call: -; v_call: TRBV25-1; j_call: TRBJ2-5; cdr3_aa: CATRGGGSETQYF; cdr3_nt: TGTGCCACCCGGGGAGGGGGGTCAGAGACCCAGTACTTC
clone_size: few; d_call: -; v_call: TRBV3-1/TRBV3-2; j_call: TRBJ1-6; cdr3_aa: CASSRLPGNENSPLHF; cdr3_nt: TGTGCCAGCAGCCGACTCCCGGGAAACGAAAATTCACCCCTCCACTTT
clone_size: -; d_call: TRBD1; v_call: TRBV30; j_call: TRBJ2-1; cdr3_aa: CAWSVGTDEQFF; cdr3_nt: TGTGCCTGGAGTGTCGGGACAGATGAGCAGTTCTTC
clone_size: once; d_call: TRBD2; v_call: TRBV4-3; j_call: TRBJ2-7; cdr3_aa: CASSQDRLAGDSYEQYF; cdr3_nt: TGCGCCAGCAGCCAAGATAGGCTAGCGGGGGACTCCTACGAGCAGTACTTC
clone_size: -; d_call: -; v_call: TRBV29-1; j_call: TRBJ1-2; cdr3_aa: CSVESQVDGYTF; cdr3_nt: TGCAGCGTTGAGTCGCAGGTAGACGGCTACACCTTC
clone_size: -; d_call: -; v_call: TRBV7-3; j_call: TRBJ2-1; cdr3_aa: CASSLIPSNAYNEQFF; cdr3_nt: TGTGCCAGCAGCTTAATTCCTAGCAACGCCTACAATGAGCAGTTCTTC
clone_size: few; d_call: TRBD1; v_call: TRBV5-1; j_call: TRBJ1-6; cdr3_aa: CASSHAGTGSKSSYNSPLHF; cdr3_nt: TGCGCCAGCAGCCACGCCGGGACAGGGTCGAAAAGCTCCTATAATTCACCCCTCCACTTT
clone_size: -; d_call: -; v_call: TRBV19; j_call: TRBJ1-4; cdr3_aa: CASNDRPNEKLFF; cdr3_nt: TGTGCCAGCAACGACAGGCCCAATGAAAAACTGTTTTTT
clone_size: -; d_call: -; v_call: TRBV6-5; j_call: TRBJ1-5; cdr3_aa: CASSRESRGGQPQHF; cdr3_nt: TGTGCCAGCAGCAGGGAGTCGCGGGGGGGACAGCCCCAGCATTTT
clone_size: -; d_call: -; v_call: TRBV3-1/TRBV3-2; j_call: TRBJ2-1; cdr3_aa: CASSPTQTGGNEQFF; cdr3_nt: TGTGCCAGCAGCCCAACCCAGACAGGAGGCAATGAGCAGTTCTTC
clone_size: -; d_call: -; v_call: TRBV7-9; j_call: TRBJ1-5; cdr3_aa: CASSRTSGGPQHF; cdr3_nt: TGTGCCAGCAGCCGCACTTCCGGAGGGCCCCAGCATTTT